These 25 T cell receptor beta chains originate from one sample sequenced in a study of T cell clonality in common variable immunodeficiency. Study-level findings and limits: In common variable immunodeficiency, TCR beta chains reportedly carried fewer deletions and N-nucleotide insertions.

Clones were read by immunoSEQ multiplex PCR, and TCRdb kept only the in-frame ones, dropping some. The sample is made up of about 11,000 clones, none counted only once. These receptors' targets are unknown. What was sequenced was peripheral blood mononuclear cells. The receptors come from a human donor with common variable immunodeficiency.

This clone was counted a few times. The CDR3 end lies 3 residues beyond the end of the read and is filled in from the germline J gene. The rearrangement links TRBV19 to TRBJ1-3; D not certain. There are 14 residues in the CDR3. The V and J ends lost 5 bases and 1 base respectively, with 9 bases between them. Germline V CDR1 and CDR2: LNHDA, SQIVND (reference sequence). The CDR3 bases that were read are TGTGCCAGTAGTGCACAGAGATCTGGAAACACC. It encodes CASSAQRSGNT. In full, the CDR3 reads CASSAQRSGNTIYF.

The table lists this clone with a few counts. The CDR3 is cut off 3 residues early in the read; its end comes from the germline J gene. The chain links TRBV2 to TRBJ2-5; TRBD1 matches at 9 bases. V lost 8 bases, J lost 0 bases, and 4 bases stayed unmatched. The CDR3 contains 14 residues. Germline V CDR1 and CDR2: SNHLY, FYNNEI. The CDR3 reads CASRDREYQETQYF. The CDR3 DNA, read in part, is TGTGCCAGCCGGGACAGGGAGTACCAAGAGACC.

This clone was counted between two and nine times. The CDR3 is cut off 3 residues early in the read; its end comes from the germline J gene. The chain is built from TRBV19 and TRBJ2-1; TRBD2 agrees at 9 bases. After removal of 4 bases from V and 2 bases from J, the junction contained 6 bases not matched to a gene. The germline V gene has CDR1 LNHDA and CDR2 SQIVND (reference sequence). The CDR3 has 16 residues. CDR3 in amino acids: CASSKAREGTYNEQFF. The CDR3 bases that were read are TGTGCCAGTAGTAAGGCGCGGGAGGGCACCTACAATGAG.

This clone was counted only a few times. The read terminates 3 residues before the CDR3 end, so the remaining end is supplied by the germline J gene. The V and J genes are TRBV18 and TRBJ2-7; D not resolved. Per the germline V gene, CDR1 is KGHSH and CDR2 is LQKENI. This CDR3 spans 14 amino acids. V lost 0 bases and J lost 3, with 9 bases in between. Partial CDR3 DNA: TGTGCCAGCTCACCACCGACTGTCCGCTACGAG. It is translated as CASSPPTVRYE. The complete CDR3 reads CASSPPTVRYEQYF.

This clone was observed a few times. The DNA ends 3 residues before the CDR3 does, and the rest of the CDR3 is filled in from the germline J gene. This rearrangement joins TRBV11-2 to TRBJ1-6, with 9 bases identical to TRBD1. The CDR3 loop spans 14 amino acids. Trimming removed 5 bases from V and 8 bases from J; junction bases left unmatched: 4. Germline V gives CDR1 SGHAT, CDR2 FQNNGV. CDR3 bases read: TGTGCCAGCAGCCGGACAGGGGCAGATTCACCC. It translates to CASSRTGADSP. The complete CDR3 reads CASSRTGADSPLHF.

This clone was observed a handful of times. The read ends 3 residues shy of where the CDR3 ends; the end is completed using the germline J gene. J is TRBJ2-7 and V is TRBV30; 9 nucleotides align to TRBD1. With 4 bases clipped from V and 3 bases from J, the junction kept 7 bases outside the gene matches. Germline CDR1 and CDR2: GTSNPN and SVGIG (reference sequence). The length of the CDR3 is 14 residues. The DNA read from the CDR3 is TGTGCCTGGAAGGCTCGGACAGGGGACTACGAG. Its protein is CAWKARTGDYE. The whole CDR3 sequence is CAWKARTGDYEQYF.

The CDR3 DNA, read in part, is TGTGCCAGCAGCGAGACAGTTCAAGAGACC. Its translation is CASSETVQET. The whole CDR3 sequence is CASSETVQETQYF. The chain employs TRBV7-2 and TRBJ2-5, with D tentatively TRBD1 (5 bases). The observed sequence ends 3 residues before the CDR3 terminus, with the missing tail filled in from the germline J gene. Germline V gene data show CDR1 as SGHTA and CDR2 as FQGNSA. With 5 bases removed from V and 2 bases from J, the gap between germline ends came to 9 bases. This CDR3 comprises 13 residues.

About this clone: Read data end 3 residues before the CDR3 end; the end is taken from the germline J gene. This chain connects TRBV18 to TRBJ1-6, with 7 bases aligning to TRBD1. Germline lookup yields CDR1 KGHSH and CDR2 LQKENI. CDR3 size: 15 residues. V dropped 4 bases and J dropped 10; count of bases not matched to a gene: 10. CDR3 amino acids: CASSLTGRNESPLHF. The sequenced part of the CDR3 DNA is TGTGCCAGCTCACTGACAGGGCGGAATGAGTCACCC.

This clone was counted between two and nine times. Sequencing ends 3 residues short of the CDR3 end; the germline J gene provides the rest. J is TRBJ2-1 and V is TRBV7-6, with 7 positions matching TRBD2. The J segment lost 5 bases and the V segment lost 5 bases, leaving 12 bases of the junction unmatched. The CDR3 runs 16 residues. Germline lookup yields CDR1 SGHVS and CDR2 FNYEAQ. The CDR3 bases that were read are TGTGCCAGCAGCGCACAATCGGGACTAACCAACAATGAG. This gives the protein CASSAQSGLTNNE. The CDR3 reads in full as CASSAQSGLTNNEQFF.

This clone has just a few counts. CDR3 loop: CAFLKREKSGEQYF. The part of the CDR3 DNA that was read is TGTGCCTTCCTAAAGCGGGAAAAATCCGGCGAG. The V gene is TRBV30, the J gene TRBJ2-7; 7 nucleotides match TRBD2. Read sequence stops 3 residues before the CDR3 end, and the germline J gene provides the missing end. The CDR3 totals 14 residues. Germline CDR1 reads GTSNPN; CDR2 reads SVGIG (reference sequence). V trimming: 7 bases; J trimming: 6 bases; junction bases outside the gene matches: 15.

Note on this clone: Read sequence stops 3 residues before the CDR3 end, and the germline J gene provides the missing end. The chain uses TRBV20-1 and TRBJ2-1; 11 nucleotides align to TRBD2. Germline assignment: CDR1 DFQATT and CDR2 SNEGSKA (reference sequence). Trimming at V came to 5 bases and at J to 3 bases, leaving 3 bases not matched to a gene. The CDR3 has 14 amino acids. The CDR3 sequence: CSAPGLADYNEQFF. CDR3 DNA, as far as it was read: TGCAGTGCTCCGGGACTAGCGGACTACAATGAG.

There are a few counts of this clone. The CDR3 end falls 3 residues outside the read, so it is completed with the germline J gene. V and J are TRBV19 and TRBJ1-5; 8 bases are shared with TRBD1. The length of the CDR3 is 15 residues. The V segment lost 3 bases and the J segment 6 bases; nucleotides outside the gene matches: 7. Germline V gene lookup returns CDR1 LNHDA and CDR2 SQIVND (reference sequence). The CDR3 DNA, read in part, is TGTGCCAGTAGTATGGGCAGGGGGCATGGTCAGCCC. Its protein is CASSMGRGHGQP. The full CDR3 protein reads CASSMGRGHGQPQHF.

Remarks on this clone: The CDR3 end falls 3 residues outside the read, so it is completed with the germline J gene. The V and J genes are TRBV6-1 and TRBJ1-2, with a possible D match to TRBD1 (5 bases). The V and J ends lost 4 bases and 6 bases respectively, with 18 bases between them. Germline V CDR1 and CDR2: MNHNS, SASEGT. This CDR3 is built from 15 residues. CDR3 bases read: TGTGCCAGCAGTGGAGCGAGGGCAGGGCGAGATGGC. Its protein is CASSGARAGRDG. In full, the CDR3 reads CASSGARAGRDGYTF.

This clone has just a few counts. Read coverage stops 3 residues before the CDR3 terminus; the germline J gene supplies the remainder. The V and J genes are TRBV19 and TRBJ1-4; TRBD1 is a possible D gene (6 bases). The V and J ends lost 4 bases and 7 bases respectively, with 13 bases between them. The CDR3 extends over 14 amino acids. Per germline, CDR1 LNHDA and CDR2 SQIVND (reference sequence). The part of the CDR3 DNA that was read is TGTGCCAGTAGTAATATACGAGGGGGTGAAAAA. It codes for CASSNIRGGEK. The CDR3 reads in full as CASSNIRGGEKLFF.

This clone has a handful of counts. Read data end 3 residues before the CDR3 end; the end is taken from the germline J gene. The chain combines TRBV19 with TRBJ2-5, with 8 positions matching TRBD2. The CDR3 consists of 15 residues. V lost 3 bases, J lost 4 bases, and 7 bases stayed unmatched. From germline, CDR1 is LNHDA and CDR2 SQIVND (reference sequence). This chain's CDR3 is CASSMRRAGVETQYF. Incomplete CDR3 DNA: TGTGCCAGTAGTATGAGACGAGCGGGAGTAGAGACC.

About this clone: Sequencing ends 3 residues short of the CDR3 end; the germline J gene provides the rest. The V and J genes are TRBV2 and TRBJ2-2; TRBD2 matches 7 bases. CDR1 and CDR2 from the germline V gene are SNHLY and FYNNEI. J lost 2 bases, V lost 1 base, and 10 bases had no gene match. The CDR3 has 18 residues. The CDR3 sequence: CASSEGILAARNTGELFF. The CDR3 bases that were read are TGTGCCAGCAGTGAAGGGATCCTAGCGGCAAGAAACACCGGGGAG.

Only a few counts were recorded for this clone. The read stops 3 residues short of the end of the CDR3; the missing end is completed from the germline J gene. The chain has TRBV5-1 and TRBJ2-5; D is unresolved. This CDR3 has 16 amino acids. V was cut by 0 bases and J by 1 base, with 13 bases left in between. Germline V gene lookup returns CDR1 SGHRS and CDR2 YFSETQ. CDR3 bases read: TGCGCCAGCAGCTTGGGGGTTGGTCGGGTCCAAGAGACC. Encoded protein: CASSLGVGRVQET. The entire CDR3 reads CASSLGVGRVQETQYF. The full variable domain, rest sourced from reference TRBV5-1 and TRBJ2-5, is KAGVTQTPRYLIKTRGQQVTLSCSPISGHRSVSWYQQTPGQGLQFLFEYFSETQRNKGNFPGRFSGRQFSNSRSEMNVSTLELGDSALYLCASSLGVGRVQETQYFGPGTRLLVL.

This clone has only a few counts. With the read ending 3 residues before the CDR3 end, the germline J gene is used to fill in that end. The chain links TRBV7-9 to TRBJ2-3; D uncertain. This CDR3 region has 13 residues. V was shortened by 8 bases and J by 2 bases, with 11 bases between the two germline ends. The germline V gene encodes CDR1 SEHNR and CDR2 FQNEAQ (reference sequence). The CDR3 bases that were read are TGTGCCAGCCAACATGAAACCACAGATACG. As protein: CASQHETTDT. The whole CDR3 protein reads CASQHETTDTQYF.

This clone was counted between two and nine times. The CDR3 goes on 3 residues after the read ends, and that part is filled in from the germline J gene. V is TRBV7-9 and J is TRBJ2-7, with D perhaps given as TRBD1 or TRBD2 (5 bases each). Trimming removed 4 bases at V and 6 bases at J, with 16 bases between. Germline V gene data show CDR1 as SEHNR and CDR2 as FQNEAQ (reference sequence). The CDR3 runs to 14 residues. CDR3 DNA (partial): TGTGCCAGCAGCTCCCTGGCTTTGAGGGGCGAG. Translated, it gives CASSSLALRGE. The CDR3 reads in full as CASSSLALRGEQYF.

This clone turned up a few times. With the read ending 3 residues before the CDR3 end, the germline J gene is used to fill in that end. The chain employs TRBV5-1 and TRBJ1-1; no definite D call. Germline values: CDR1 SGHRS, CDR2 YFSETQ. CDR3 length: 15 amino acids. V lost 5 bases to trimming and J lost 0 bases, with 14 bases between them. The CDR3 bases that were read are TGCGCCAGCAGTCCAATAGGGCCGGTGAACACTGAA. Its protein product is CASSPIGPVNTE. The entire CDR3 sequence reads CASSPIGPVNTEAFF.

Relative to its sample, this clone is medium-sized. With the read ending 3 residues before the CDR3 end, the germline J gene is used to fill in that end. The chain links TRBV29-1 to TRBJ2-1; 8 bases match TRBD1. CDR3 length: 12 amino acids. CDR1 and CDR2 from the germline V gene are SQVTM and ANQGSEA. J lost 9 bases, V lost 7 bases, and 8 bases had no gene match. The covered CDR3 bases are TGCAGCGGGTGGGGACAGGCTGGTGAG. It codes for CSGWGQAGE. From start to end, the CDR3 is CSGWGQAGEQFF.

The table lists this clone with a few counts. CDR3: CASSPRQEGNEQFF. The part of the CDR3 DNA that was read is TGTGCCAGCTCACCTCGACAGGAGGGAAATGAG. J is TRBJ2-1 and V is TRBV18; either TRBD1 or TRBD2 may fit D (6 bases each). Sequencing ends 3 residues short of the CDR3 end; the germline J gene provides the rest. The V gene lost 3 bases and the J gene lost 7 bases, with 13 bases spanning the gap. From germline, CDR1 is KGHSH and CDR2 LQKENI. The length of the CDR3 is 14 residues.

On this clone: The read comes to an end 3 residues before the CDR3 does, leaving the germline J gene to fill in the end. The gene calls are TRBV7-2 and TRBJ2-7, with D perhaps TRBD2 (6 bases). The ends were cut back, 4 bases at V and 5 bases at J, with 15 bases in the middle. Germline CDR1 reads SGHTA; CDR2 reads FQGNSA. The CDR3 length is 14 residues. Partial CDR3 DNA: TGTGCCAGCAGCTCCTCTCGCGGGAACCACGAG. Its translation is CASSSSRGNHE. The whole CDR3 region reads CASSSSRGNHEQYF. The full variable domain, in which reference TRBV7-2 and TRBJ2-7 provide the parts outside the CDR3, is GAGVSQSPSNKVTEKGKDVELRCDPISGHTALYWYRQSLGQGLEFLIYFQGNSAPDKSGLPSDRFSAERTGGSVSTLTIQRTQQEDSAVYLCASSSSRGNHEQYFGPGTRLTVT.

Comments on this clone: The read ends 3 residues before the CDR3 terminus; that terminus is restored from the germline J gene. This chain joins TRBV29-1 and TRBJ2-7; 12 bases match TRBD2. The CDR3 totals 13 residues. Looked up from germline, CDR1 is SQVTM and CDR2 is ANQGSEA. The V segment lost 6 bases and the J segment 3 bases; nucleotides outside the gene matches: 3. The part of the CDR3 DNA that was read is TGCAGCGTCCCGGGACTAGCGGGCTACGAG. The encoded protein is CSVPGLAGYE. The entire CDR3 reads CSVPGLAGYEQYF.

This clone has a handful of counts. The sequence runs out 3 residues before the end of the CDR3; the remainder is reconstructed from the germline J gene. The chain uses TRBV19 and TRBJ1-4, with 10 nucleotides matching TRBD1. The CDR3 has 16 residues. The V gene's germline CDR1 is LNHDA and CDR2 SQIVND (reference sequence). The J segment lost 5 bases and the V segment lost 6 bases, leaving 9 bases of the junction unmatched. CDR3: CASSIFSGQGNEKLFF. Partial CDR3 DNA: TGTGCCAGTAGCATTTTCTCGGGACAGGGGAATGAAAAA.